A single sample gave rise to the 10 T cell receptor beta chains below, sequenced in a study of radiotherapy plus CTLA-4 blockade in lung cancer. Produced via immunoSEQ multiplex PCR; TCRdb's table is partial and in-frame only. The sample has 45,000 to 55,000 clones, around 80% seen once. The sequencing used peripheral blood, collected from a patient treated with radiotherapy plus ipilimumab. The receptors were sampled from a human donor with non-small cell lung cancer who had a partial response to radiotherapy plus ipilimumab.

This clone came up a few times. The chain has TRBV5-6 and TRBJ1-5; 8 bases are a match to TRBD1. In germline, CDR1 is SGHDT, CDR2 YYEEEE. This CDR3 is built from 14 residues. After removal of 0 bases from V and 6 bases from J, the junction contained 2 bases not matched to a gene. The CDR3 region has the DNA TGTGCCAGCAGCTTGGGCAGGGGGCTTCAGCCCCAGCATTTT. It codes for CASSLGRGLQPQHF. The complete variable domain, with remaining parts taken from reference TRBV5-6 and TRBJ1-5, reads DAGVTQSPTHLIKTRGQQVTLRCSPKSGHDTVSWYQQALGQGPQFIFQYYEEEERQRGNFPDRFSGHQFPNYSSELNVNALLLGDSALYLCASSLGRGLQPQHFGDGTRLSIL.

The rearrangement links TRBV5-5 to TRBJ1-5; the D gene is possibly TRBD1 (6 bases). Germline loops: CDR1 SGHKS, CDR2 YYEKEE (reference sequence). V was shortened by 2 bases and J by 7 bases, with 16 bases between the two germline ends. The CDR3 has 15 residues. For the CDR3, the DNA is TGTGCCAGCAGCTTACGCGCAGGGGCGGGCCAGCCCCAGCATTTT. Its protein product is CASSLRAGAGQPQHF.

This sequence joins TRBV5-1 and TRBJ2-7; 10 nucleotides line up with TRBD1. V trimming: 0 bases; J trimming: 4 bases; junction bases outside the gene matches: 7. Germline CDR1 and CDR2: SGHRS and YFSETQ. The CDR3 runs 16 residues. In nucleotides, the CDR3 is TGCGCCAGCAGCTTGGCCCGCGGACAGGGGGATTACGAGCAGTACTTC. It encodes CASSLARGQGDYEQYF. The complete variable domain, with remaining parts taken from reference TRBV5-1 and TRBJ2-7, reads KAGVTQTPRYLIKTRGQQVTLSCSPISGHRSVSWYQQTPGQGLQFLFEYFSETQRNKGNFPGRFSGRQFSNSRSEMNVSTLELGDSALYLCASSLARGQGDYEQYFGPGTRLTVT.

V is TRBV7-2 and J is TRBJ2-7, with a possible D match to TRBD1 (5 bases). Looked up from germline, CDR1 is SGHTA and CDR2 is FQGNSA. CDR3 length equals 14 residues. V lost 3 bases and J 1 base, leaving 10 bases between the germline ends. The CDR3 nucleotides are TGTGCCAGCAGCTTGGACATATCATCCTACGAGCAGTACTTC. Its protein product is CASSLDISSYEQYF.

The chain has TRBV28 and TRBJ2-5, with 8 bases aligning to TRBD1. The J call is in doubt because the DNA end fits TRBJ2-7 better. The CDR3 runs to 18 residues. CDR1 is MDHEN and CDR2 is SYDVKM in the germline V gene. The chain's CDR3 is CASSSHPQGALSSYEQYF. The CDR3 region has the DNA TGTGCCAGCAGTAGTCACCCTCAGGGGGCTCTCAGCTCCTACGAGCAGTACTTC.

The chain has TRBV6-5 and TRBJ1-3; 7 bases agree with TRBD1. Germline loops: CDR1 MNHEY, CDR2 SVGAGI. CDR3 length equals 15 residues. After removal of 5 bases from V and 1 base from J, the junction contained 5 bases not matched to a gene. The chain's CDR3 is CASSTKQGSGNTIYF. The CDR3 DNA follows: TGTGCCAGCAGTACAAAACAGGGGTCTGGAAACACCATATATTTT.

This chain joins TRBV7-9 and TRBJ2-5; no clear D gene. The germline CDR1 and CDR2 sequences are SEHNR and FQNEAQ (reference sequence). This CDR3 contains 14 residues. V shed 5 bases and J shed 1 base, with 11 bases lying between them. CDR3 region: CASSPVATQETQYF. The DNA of the CDR3 is TGTGCCAGCAGCCCAGTGGCCACCCAAGAGACCCAGTACTTC.

V and J are TRBV6-1 and TRBJ1-2, with D perhaps matching TRBD1 (5 bases). This CDR3 is built from 13 residues. The V end was cut by 6 bases, the J end by 8 bases, with 16 bases between. The germline CDR1 and CDR2 sequences are MNHNS and SASEGT. CDR3 residues: CASSKSLTDGYTF. The CDR3 DNA is TGTGCCAGCAGCAAGAGCCTGACAGACGGCTACACCTTC.

The J gene is TRBJ2-2, the V gene TRBV7-3; 12 bases fit TRBD2. The germline V gene has CDR1 SGHTA and CDR2 FQGTGA. J was trimmed by 7 bases and V by 3 bases; bases with no gene match: 6. This CDR3 contains 16 residues. The CDR3 is CASSFSSGGANGELFF. The DNA for the CDR3 is TGTGCCAGCAGCTTCTCTAGCGGGGGGGCGAACGGGGAGCTGTTTTTT.

The CDR3 DNA follows: TGTGCCAGCAAGAGGGATAGCACAGATACGCAGTATTTT. Translation gives CASKRDSTDTQYF. The chain combines TRBV2 with TRBJ2-3; perhaps TRBD2 as D (5 bases). The germline gives CDR1 SNHLY, CDR2 FYNNEI. The CDR3 consists of 13 residues. Trimming took off 7 bases at V and 0 bases at J, with 8 bases between the two ends.